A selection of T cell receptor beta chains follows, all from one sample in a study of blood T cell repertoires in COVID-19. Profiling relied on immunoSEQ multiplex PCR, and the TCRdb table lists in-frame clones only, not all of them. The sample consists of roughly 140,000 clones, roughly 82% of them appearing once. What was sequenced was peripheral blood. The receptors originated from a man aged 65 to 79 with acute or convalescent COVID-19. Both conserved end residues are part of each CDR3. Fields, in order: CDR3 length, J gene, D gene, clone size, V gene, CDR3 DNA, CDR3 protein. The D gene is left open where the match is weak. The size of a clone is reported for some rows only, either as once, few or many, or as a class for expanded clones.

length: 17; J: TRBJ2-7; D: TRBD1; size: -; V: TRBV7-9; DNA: TGTGCCAGCAGCTTAGCCCACCACTCCGGGACAGGGGTCGAGCAGTACTTC; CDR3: CASSLAHHSGTGVEQYF
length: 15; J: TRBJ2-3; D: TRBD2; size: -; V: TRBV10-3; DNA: TGTGCCATCAGTGGACCGGGACTAGGGGGGGATACGCAGTATTTT; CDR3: CAISGPGLGGDTQYF
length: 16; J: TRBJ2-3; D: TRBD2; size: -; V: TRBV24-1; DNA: TGTGCCACCAGTGACCGACTAGCGGGAAGCACAGATACGCAGTATTTT; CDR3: CATSDRLAGSTDTQYF
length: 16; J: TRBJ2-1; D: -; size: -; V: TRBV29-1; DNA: TGCAGCGTTTGTTCGACTAACCCCCTCTCCGGGAATGAGCAGTTCTTC; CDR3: CSVCSTNPLSGNEQFF
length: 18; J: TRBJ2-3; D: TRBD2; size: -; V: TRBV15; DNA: TGTGCCACCAGCAGAGATCCGGGACTAGCGGGGGCGGGGGATACGCAGTATTTT; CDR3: CATSRDPGLAGAGDTQYF
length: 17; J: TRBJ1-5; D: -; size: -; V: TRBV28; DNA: TGTGCCAGCAGTCCTTTCAGGGGAAATTATGACAATCAGCCCCAGCATTTT; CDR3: CASSPFRGNYDNQPQHF
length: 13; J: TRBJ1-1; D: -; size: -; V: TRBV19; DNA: TGTGCCAGTACCCAGCTCCGGGTCACTGAAGCTTTCTTT; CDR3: CASTQLRVTEAFF
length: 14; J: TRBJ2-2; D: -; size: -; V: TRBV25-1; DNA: TGTGCCAGCAGTGAAAACAACAGGGCCGGGGAGCTGTTTTTT; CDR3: CASSENNRAGELFF
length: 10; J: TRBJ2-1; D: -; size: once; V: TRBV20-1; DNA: TGCAGTGCTAGTCTCCCTACGCAGTTCTTC; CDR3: CSASLPTQFF
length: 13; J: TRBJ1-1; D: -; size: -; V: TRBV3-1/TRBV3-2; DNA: TGTGCCAGCAGCCAATACCAGGGTACTGAAGCTTTCTTT; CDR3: CASSQYQGTEAFF
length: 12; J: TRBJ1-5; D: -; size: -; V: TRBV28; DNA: TGTGCCAGCAGTCTGCTGCGAGGGCCCCAGCATTTT; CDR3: CASSLLRGPQHF
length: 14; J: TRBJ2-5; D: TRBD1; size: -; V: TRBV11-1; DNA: TGTGCCAGCAGCTTAGGAAACAGGGGAGAGACCCAGTACTTC; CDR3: CASSLGNRGETQYF
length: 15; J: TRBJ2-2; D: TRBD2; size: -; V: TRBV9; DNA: TGTGCCAGCAGCGTGAGCGGGGGGGACACCGGGGAGCTGTTTTTT; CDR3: CASSVSGGDTGELFF
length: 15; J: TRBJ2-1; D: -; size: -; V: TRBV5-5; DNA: TGTGCCAGCAGCTTGGGGCAGGGATCCTACAATGAGCAGTTCTTC; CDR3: CASSLGQGSYNEQFF
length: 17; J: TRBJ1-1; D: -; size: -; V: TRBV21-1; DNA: TGTGCCAGCAGCAAAGACCCAGTTCGGGGTTGGGGCACTGAAGCTTTCTTT; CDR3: CASSKDPVRGWGTEAFF
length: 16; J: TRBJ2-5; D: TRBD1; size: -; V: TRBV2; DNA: TGTGCCAGCAGCTTTGGGACAGGGGGCTCCCAAGAGACCCAGTACTTC; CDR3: CASSFGTGGSQETQYF
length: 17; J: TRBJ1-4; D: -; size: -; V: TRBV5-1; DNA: TGCGCCAGCAGCCCGGTTGGGGGCGCTACTACTAATGAAAAACTGTTTTTT; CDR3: CASSPVGGATTNEKLFF
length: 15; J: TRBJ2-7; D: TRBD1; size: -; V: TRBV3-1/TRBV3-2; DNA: TGTGCCAGCAGCAGGGGGACAGGGATCGGCTACGAGCAGTACTTC; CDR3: CASSRGTGIGYEQYF
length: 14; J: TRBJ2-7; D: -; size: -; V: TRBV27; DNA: TGTGCCAGCTGCCCGCGGGGCGTGGGGTACGAGCAGTACTTC; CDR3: CASCPRGVGYEQYF
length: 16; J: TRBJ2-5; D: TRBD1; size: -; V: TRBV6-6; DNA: TGTGCCAGCAGTTACACAGGGGCCCCGAAGCAAGAGACCCAGTACTTC; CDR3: CASSYTGAPKQETQYF
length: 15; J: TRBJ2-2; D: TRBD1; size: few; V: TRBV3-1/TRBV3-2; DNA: TGTGCCAGCAGCCAAACGGACAGGGGGGCCGGGGAGCTGTTTTTT; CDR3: CASSQTDRGAGELFF
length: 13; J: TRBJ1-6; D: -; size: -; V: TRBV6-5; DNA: TGTGCCAGCCAGACCGGTACAGGCTCACCCCTCCACTTT; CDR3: CASQTGTGSPLHF
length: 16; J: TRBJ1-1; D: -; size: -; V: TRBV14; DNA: TGTGCCAGCAGCCAACTTATAGGGGGGGTGTACACTGAAGCTTTCTTT; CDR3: CASSQLIGGVYTEAFF
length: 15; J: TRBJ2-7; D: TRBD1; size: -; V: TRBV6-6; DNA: TGTGCCAGCAGTTACGGGACAGAGATATCCTACGAGCAGTACTTC; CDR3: CASSYGTEISYEQYF
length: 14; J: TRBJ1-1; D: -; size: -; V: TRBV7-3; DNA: TGTGCCAGCAGCCAAGGGAGGATTTACACTGAAGCTTTCTTT; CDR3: CASSQGRIYTEAFF
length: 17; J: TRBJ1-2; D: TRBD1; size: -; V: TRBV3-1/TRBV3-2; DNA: TGTGCCAGCAGCCAAGATAGGGGTACAGGGGGCGTGCGTGGCTACACCTTC; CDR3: CASSQDRGTGGVRGYTF
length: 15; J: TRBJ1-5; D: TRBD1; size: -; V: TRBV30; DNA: TGTGCCTGGAGTGTTGGACAGGAGCCAAATCAGCCCCAGCATTTT; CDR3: CAWSVGQEPNQPQHF
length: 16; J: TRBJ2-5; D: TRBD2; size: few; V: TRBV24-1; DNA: TGTGCCACCAGTGACCCCTTGGGCGGGAGACAAGAGACCCAGTACTTC; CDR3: CATSDPLGGRQETQYF
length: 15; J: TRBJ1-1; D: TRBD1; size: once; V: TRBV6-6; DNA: TGTGCCAGCAGTTACTCGGACAGGGCCGGCACTGAAGCTTTCTTT; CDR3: CASSYSDRAGTEAFF
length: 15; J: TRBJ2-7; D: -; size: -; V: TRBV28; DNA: TGTGCCAGCACCAGAGCGGGCCGGAACACCTACGAGCAGTACTTC; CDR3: CASTRAGRNTYEQYF
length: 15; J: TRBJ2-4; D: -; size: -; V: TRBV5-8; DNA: TGTGCCAGCAGCAAAGGTCTAGCGTGGAAAAACATTCAGTACTTC; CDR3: CASSKGLAWKNIQYF
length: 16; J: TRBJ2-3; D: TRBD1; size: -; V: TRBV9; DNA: TGTGCCAGCAGCGTTAAACCGGGACAGACCACAGATACGCAGTATTTT; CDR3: CASSVKPGQTTDTQYF
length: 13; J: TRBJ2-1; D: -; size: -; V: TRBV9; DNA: TGTGCCAGCAGCGTCCCGAGCCGGCGGGAGCAGTTCTTC; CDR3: CASSVPSRREQFF
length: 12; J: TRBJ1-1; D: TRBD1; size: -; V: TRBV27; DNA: TGTGCCAGCACCGGGGACAGTTCTGAAGCTTTCTTT; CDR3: CASTGDSSEAFF
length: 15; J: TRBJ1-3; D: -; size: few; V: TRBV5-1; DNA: TGCGCCAGCAGCTTACAGGACCCCTCTGGAAACACCATATATTTT; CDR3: CASSLQDPSGNTIYF
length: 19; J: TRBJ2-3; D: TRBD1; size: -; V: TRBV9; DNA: TGTGCCAGCAGCGTTGGGACAGGGGGCCGTCGGGGTCGTACAGATACGCAGTATTTT; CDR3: CASSVGTGGRRGRTDTQYF
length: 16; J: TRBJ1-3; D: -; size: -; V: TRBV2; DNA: TGTGCCAGCAGTGTCGACAGGTTCGACTCTGGAAACACCATATATTTT; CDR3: CASSVDRFDSGNTIYF
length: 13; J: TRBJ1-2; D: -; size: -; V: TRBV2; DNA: TGTGCCAGCAGTCGACCGGGGAACTATGGCTACACCTTC; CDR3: CASSRPGNYGYTF
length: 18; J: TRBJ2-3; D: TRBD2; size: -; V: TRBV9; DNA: TGTGCCAGCAGCGTGTCGGGACTAGCGGGGGGAGTCGGAGATACGCAGTATTTT; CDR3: CASSVSGLAGGVGDTQYF
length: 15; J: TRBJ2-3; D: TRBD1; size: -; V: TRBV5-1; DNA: TGCGCCAGTGTTGGGACAGGGGGCGTAAGGGGTACGCAGTATTTT; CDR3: CASVGTGGVRGTQYF
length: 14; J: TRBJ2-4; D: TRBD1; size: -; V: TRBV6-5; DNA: TGTGCCAGCAGTTCGACAGGGAAGGGAAACATTCAGTACTTC; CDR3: CASSSTGKGNIQYF
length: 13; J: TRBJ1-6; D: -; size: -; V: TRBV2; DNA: TGTGCCAGCAGAACGGGAGGTAATTCACCCCTCCACTTT; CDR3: CASRTGGNSPLHF
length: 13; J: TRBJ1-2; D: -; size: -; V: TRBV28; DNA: TGTGCCAGCAGTTTCGGCAGGGAGGTTGGCTACACCTTC; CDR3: CASSFGREVGYTF
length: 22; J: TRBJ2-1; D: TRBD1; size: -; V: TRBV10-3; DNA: TGTGCCATCAGGACTGAATTAACCGGACAGGGAGGACCCCGAATGGCCTACAATGAGCAGTTCTTC; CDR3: CAIRTELTGQGGPRMAYNEQFF
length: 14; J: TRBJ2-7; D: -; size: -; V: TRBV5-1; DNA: TGCGCCAGCAGCTTGGCAGTGCCTTCCTACGAGCAGTACTTC; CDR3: CASSLAVPSYEQYF
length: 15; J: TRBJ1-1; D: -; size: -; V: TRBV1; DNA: TGCACCAGCAGCCAAACGGGATCTCTGAACACTGAAGCTTTCTTT; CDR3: CTSSQTGSLNTEAFF
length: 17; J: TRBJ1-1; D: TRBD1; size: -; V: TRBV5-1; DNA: TGCGCCAGCAGCCGACTCGGACAGGTGGGGATGAACACTGAAGCTTTCTTT; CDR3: CASSRLGQVGMNTEAFF
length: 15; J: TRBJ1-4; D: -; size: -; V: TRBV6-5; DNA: TGTGCCAGCAGTTACCTTGGGCAGGGTGGCGAAAAACTGTTTTTT; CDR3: CASSYLGQGGEKLFF
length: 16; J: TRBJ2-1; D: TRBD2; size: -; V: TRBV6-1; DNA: TGTGCCAGCAGTGAAGCCTTGGGGCTAGCGGACAATGAGCAGTTCTTC; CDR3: CASSEALGLADNEQFF
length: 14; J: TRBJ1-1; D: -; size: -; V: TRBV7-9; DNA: TGTGCCAGCAGCACAGGGCGGGTGAACACTGAAGCTTTCTTT; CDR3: CASSTGRVNTEAFF